This T cell receptor beta chain emerged from a study of OX40 agonist ivuxolimab in advanced cancers. Study information: The patients received ivuxolimab by intravenous route every 2 weeks at 0.01 to 10 mg/kg.

The count of this clone is one. The target antigen is unknown. Notes on the study in general: The expanded peripheral T cells' antigen specificity was not determined. It was also the case that some nonresponders had low normalized T-cell clonal expansion. More expanded clones were found, on average, in CD8+ than in CD4+ T cells.

Trimming removed 6 bases from V and 0 bases from J, with 12 bases in between. The CDR3 extends over 14 amino acids. Germline lookup yields CDR1 MGHDK and CDR2 SYGVNS. The table came from immunoSEQ multiplex PCR; TCRdb's copy has only in-frame clones and leaves some out. The sample shows approximately 50,000 clones, 93% of them seen only once. The sequencing here drew on CD4+ or CD8+ T cells sorted from blood, taken in a trial of the OX40 agonist ivuxolimab. V is TRBV25-1 and J is TRBJ2-7, with a weak D call TRBD1 (6 bases). This clonotype was sampled from an adult with an advanced solid tumor such as melanoma, head and neck, liver or kidney cancer. The CDR3 DNA sequence: TGTGCCAGCAGCCCTACAGGGCCCTCCTACGAGCAGTACTTC. As protein: CASSPTGPSYEQYF.